This T cell receptor delta chain emerged from a study of gamma delta lymphoproliferative disorders and STAT genes. Study-level background: Gamma-chain libraries were built from at least 50 ng of genomic DNA with the LymphoTrack Dx TCRG Assay. General study results and limits: Patient gamma repertoires clustered apart from healthy controls; delta did not. Nearly all major patient gamma and delta clonotypes were public.

CDR3 length: 17 residues. The V and J ends lost 0 bases and 0 bases respectively, with 16 bases between them. CDR1 is GEAIGNYY and CDR2 is EKD in the germline V gene. PBMCs from patients and controls supplied the genomic DNA for sequencing. TCRdb called clones from the multiplex PCR reads again using CATT. The sample has approximately 1,200 delta-chain clones; around 1.8% are singletons. Worth noting for this clone: The antigen remains unidentified. This likely reflects a read error, since a far larger clone is one base away. Different DNA sequences within this sample yield the same CDR3.

The source material was blood. The chain links TRDV2 to TRDJ1, with D uncertain. The sequence derives from a human donor in good health. CDR3 in amino acids: CACDTVGTESNTDKLIF. The CDR3 nucleotides read TGTGCCTGTGACACCGTAGGGACCGAGTCCAACACCGATAAACTCATCTTT.